This record covers a single T cell receptor beta chain. Within the sample, other DNA sequences also encode this same CDR3. These data belong to a study of technical replicates of blood from four donors. Assay: immunoSEQ multiplex PCR; the TCRdb copy retains only in-frame clones and omits some. The repertoire holds approximately 65,000 clones, with around nine tenths as singletons. V lost 1 base and J 1 base, leaving 5 bases between the germline ends. The CDR3 runs to 13 residues. Per the germline V gene, CDR1 is SGHRS and CDR2 is YFSETQ. The rearrangement uses TRBV5-1 and TRBJ1-1; possible D gene TRBD1, 5 bases. This receptor was obtained from a human donor in good health. Some clones in this sample may be carry-over from other donors' samples. Sequenced input: PBMCs. The DNA for the CDR3 is TGCGCCAGCAGCTTGCAGGGGAACACTGAAGCTTTCTTT. Translated, it gives CASSLQGNTEAFF.